The T cell receptor (beta chain) under discussion was sequenced for a study of response to subunit inactivated influenza vaccine. This clonotype came up a few times. Its matching antigen is unknown. MiXCR was run by TCRdb on the RT-PCR reads, yielding one entry per CDR3 protein. Among hundreds of thousands of distinct CDR3 sequences listed, less than 8% were seen once. The study's findings and limits: Few new T cells, the authors suggested, are recruited by each seasonal influenza vaccination.

The TCR originated in a man between 50 and 69 years old who received an inactivated influenza vaccine. This sample comprised PBMCs from blood, obtained around 25 months after vaccination.

CDR3 residues: CASSSRPLGGNTIYF. The CDR3 DNA reads TGTGCCAGCAGCTCCCGGCCCCTCGGGGGAAACACCATATATTTT. This chain uses TRBV7-2 with TRBJ1-3, with D hard to call. CDR1 and CDR2 (germline): SGHTA, FQGNSA. There are 15 residues in the CDR3. V was pared by 4 bases and J by 4 bases, with 14 bases between.